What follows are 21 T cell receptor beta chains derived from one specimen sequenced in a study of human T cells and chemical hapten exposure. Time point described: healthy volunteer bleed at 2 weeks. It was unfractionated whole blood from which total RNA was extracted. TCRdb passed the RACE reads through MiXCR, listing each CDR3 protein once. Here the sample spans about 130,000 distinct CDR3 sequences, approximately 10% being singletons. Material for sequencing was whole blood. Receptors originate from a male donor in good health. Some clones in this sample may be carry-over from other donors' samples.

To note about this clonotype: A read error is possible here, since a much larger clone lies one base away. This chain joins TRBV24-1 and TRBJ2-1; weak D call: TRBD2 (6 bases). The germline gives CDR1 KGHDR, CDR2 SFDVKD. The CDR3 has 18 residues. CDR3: CPTSDLPRDGWSYNEQFF. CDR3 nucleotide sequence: TGTCCCACCAGTGATCTCCCGCGGGATGGGTGGTCCTACAATGAGCAGTTCTTC.

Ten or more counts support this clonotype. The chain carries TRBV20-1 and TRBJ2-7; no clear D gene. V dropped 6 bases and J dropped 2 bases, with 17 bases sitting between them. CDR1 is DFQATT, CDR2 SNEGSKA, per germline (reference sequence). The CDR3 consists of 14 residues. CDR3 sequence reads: CSAVKVTSAYEQYF. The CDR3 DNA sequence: TGCAGTGCCGTCAAGGTAACCTCGGCCTACGAGCAGTACTTC.

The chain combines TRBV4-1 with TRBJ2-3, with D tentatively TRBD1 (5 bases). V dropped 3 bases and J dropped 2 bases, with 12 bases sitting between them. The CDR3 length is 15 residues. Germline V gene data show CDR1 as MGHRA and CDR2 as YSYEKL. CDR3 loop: CASSQFQGFTDTQYF. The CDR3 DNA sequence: TGCGCCAGCAGCCAGTTTCAGGGATTCACAGATACGCAGTATTTT.

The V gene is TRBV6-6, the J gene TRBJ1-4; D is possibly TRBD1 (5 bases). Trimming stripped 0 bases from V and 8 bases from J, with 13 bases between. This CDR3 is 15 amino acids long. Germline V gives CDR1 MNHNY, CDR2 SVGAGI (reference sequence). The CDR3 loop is CASSYSMGQEEKLFF. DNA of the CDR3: TGTGCCAGCAGTTACTCGATGGGGCAGGAGGAAAAACTGTTTTTT.

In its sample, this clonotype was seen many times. The chain's CDR3 is CASSWWGRPTAEAFF. DNA for the CDR3: TGTGCCAGCAGCTGGTGGGGACGGCCGACTGCTGAAGCTTTCTTT. V is TRBV5-6 and J is TRBJ1-1, with D possibly being TRBD1 (5 bases). The V gene's germline CDR1 is SGHDT and CDR2 YYEEEE. This CDR3 spans 15 amino acids. Trimming shortened V by 3 bases and J by 6 bases, and 18 bases separated the two germline ends.

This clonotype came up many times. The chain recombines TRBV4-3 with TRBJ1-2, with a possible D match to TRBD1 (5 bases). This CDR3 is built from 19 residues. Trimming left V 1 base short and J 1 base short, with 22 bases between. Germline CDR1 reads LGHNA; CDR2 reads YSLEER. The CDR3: CASSQGLRQGPSLNYGYTF. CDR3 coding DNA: TGCGCCAGCAGCCAAGGGCTTCGGCAGGGACCATCCCTTAACTATGGCTACACCTTC.

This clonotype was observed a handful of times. Here the CDR3 reads CAWSVTVGNTEAFF. The DNA for the CDR3 is TGTGCCTGGAGTGTAACCGTGGGGAACACTGAAGCTTTCTTT. This chain links TRBV30 with TRBJ1-1; no firm D call. The CDR3 spans 14 residues. CDR1 GTSNPN and CDR2 SVGIG come from the germline V gene (reference sequence). The V and J ends lost 0 bases and 1 base respectively, with 9 bases between them.

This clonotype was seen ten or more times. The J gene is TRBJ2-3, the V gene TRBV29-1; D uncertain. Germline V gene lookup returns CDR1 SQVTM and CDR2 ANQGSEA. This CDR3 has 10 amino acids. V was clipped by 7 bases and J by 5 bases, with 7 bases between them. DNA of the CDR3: TGCAGCGCCGGAGAAGATACGCAGTATTTT. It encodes CSAGEDTQYF.

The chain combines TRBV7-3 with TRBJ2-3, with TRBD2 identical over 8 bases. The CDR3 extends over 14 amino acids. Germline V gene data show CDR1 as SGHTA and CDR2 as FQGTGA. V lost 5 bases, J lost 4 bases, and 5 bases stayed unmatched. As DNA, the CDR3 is TGTGCCAGCAGCCCCGGGGGGGTCCCAGATACGCAGTATTTT. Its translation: CASSPGGVPDTQYF.

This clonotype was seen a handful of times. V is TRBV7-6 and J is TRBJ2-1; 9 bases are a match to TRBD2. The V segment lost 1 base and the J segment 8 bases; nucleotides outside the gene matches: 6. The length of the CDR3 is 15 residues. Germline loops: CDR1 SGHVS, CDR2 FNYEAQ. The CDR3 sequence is CASSLEGGRADEQFF. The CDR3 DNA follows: TGTGCCAGCAGCTTAGAAGGCGGGAGGGCCGATGAGCAGTTCTTC.

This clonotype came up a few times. The CDR3 DNA reads TGTGCCAGTTCGGAGGGGCTAGCGGGTCCCTACGAGCAGTACTTC. It translates to CASSEGLAGPYEQYF. The gene calls are TRBV19 and TRBJ2-7; TRBD2 matches at 8 bases. The V segment lost 8 bases and the J segment 2 bases; nucleotides outside the gene matches: 11. Germline assignment: CDR1 LNHDA and CDR2 SQIVND (reference sequence). This CDR3 comprises 15 residues.

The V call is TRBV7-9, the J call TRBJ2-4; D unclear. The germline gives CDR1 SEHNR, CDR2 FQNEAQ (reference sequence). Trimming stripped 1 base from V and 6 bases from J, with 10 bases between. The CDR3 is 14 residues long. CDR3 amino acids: CASSLGQQTNIQYF. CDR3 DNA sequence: TGTGCCAGCAGCTTAGGGCAGCAAACAAACATTCAGTACTTC.

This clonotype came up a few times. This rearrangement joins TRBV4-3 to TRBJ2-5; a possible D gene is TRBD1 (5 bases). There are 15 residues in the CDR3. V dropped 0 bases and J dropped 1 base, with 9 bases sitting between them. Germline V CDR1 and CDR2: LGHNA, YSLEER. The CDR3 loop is CASSQEDNSQETQYF. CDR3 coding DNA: TGCGCCAGCAGCCAAGAGGACAACTCCCAAGAGACCCAGTACTTC.

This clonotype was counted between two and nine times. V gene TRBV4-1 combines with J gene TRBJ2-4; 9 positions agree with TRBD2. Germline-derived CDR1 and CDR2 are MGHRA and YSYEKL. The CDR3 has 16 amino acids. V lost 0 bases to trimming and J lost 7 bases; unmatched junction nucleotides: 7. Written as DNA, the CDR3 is TGCGCCAGCAGCCAAGAGGGTAGCGGGGGTAGGAACATTCAGTACTTC. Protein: CASSQEGSGGRNIQYF.

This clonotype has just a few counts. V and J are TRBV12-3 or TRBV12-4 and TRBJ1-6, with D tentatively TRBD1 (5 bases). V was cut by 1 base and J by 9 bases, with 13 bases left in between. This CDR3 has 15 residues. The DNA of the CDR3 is TGTGCCAGCAGTTTAGAAAGGGGTAGAGCTTCACCCCTCCACTTT. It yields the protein CASSLERGRASPLHF.

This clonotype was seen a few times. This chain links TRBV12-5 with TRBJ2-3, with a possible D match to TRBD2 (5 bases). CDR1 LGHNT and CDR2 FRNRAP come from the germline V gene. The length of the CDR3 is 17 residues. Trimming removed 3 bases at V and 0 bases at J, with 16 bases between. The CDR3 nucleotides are TGTGCTAGTGGTTTCTCGGCGGACTCAATGAGCACAGATACGCAGTATTTT. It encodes CASGFSADSMSTDTQYF.

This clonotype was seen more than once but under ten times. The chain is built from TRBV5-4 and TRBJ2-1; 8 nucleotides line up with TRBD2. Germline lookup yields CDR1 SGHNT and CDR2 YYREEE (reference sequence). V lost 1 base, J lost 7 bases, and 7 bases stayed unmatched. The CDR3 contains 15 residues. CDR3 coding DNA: TGTGCCAGCAGCTTGTCCGGGAGCGGGAGTAATGAGCAGTTCTTC. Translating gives CASSLSGSGSNEQFF.

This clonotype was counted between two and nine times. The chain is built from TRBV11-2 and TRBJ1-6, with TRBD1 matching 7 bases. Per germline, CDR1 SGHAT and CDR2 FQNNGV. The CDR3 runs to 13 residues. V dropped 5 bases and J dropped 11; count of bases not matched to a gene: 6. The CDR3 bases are TGTGCCAGCAGCCCAGGGGGGTTGGCACCCCTCCACTTT. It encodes CASSPGGLAPLHF. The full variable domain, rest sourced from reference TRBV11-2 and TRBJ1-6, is EAGVAQSPRYKIIEKRQSVAFWCNPISGHATLYWYQQILGQGPKLLIQFQNNGVVDDSQLPKDRFSAERLKGVDSTLKIQPAKLEDSAVYLCASSPGGLAPLHFGNGTRLTVT.

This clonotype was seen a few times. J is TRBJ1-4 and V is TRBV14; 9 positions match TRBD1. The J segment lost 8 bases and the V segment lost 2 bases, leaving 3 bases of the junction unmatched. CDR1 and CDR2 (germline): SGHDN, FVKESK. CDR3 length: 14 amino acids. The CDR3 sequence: CASSQRTGEEKLFF. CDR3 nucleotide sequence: TGTGCCAGCAGCCAACGGACAGGGGAAGAAAAACTGTTTTTT.

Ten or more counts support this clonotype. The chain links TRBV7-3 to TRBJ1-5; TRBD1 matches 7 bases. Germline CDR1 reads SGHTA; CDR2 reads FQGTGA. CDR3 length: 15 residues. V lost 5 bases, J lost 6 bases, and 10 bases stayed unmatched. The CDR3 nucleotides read TGTGCCAGCAGCCCAATGGCCGACAGGGCTCAGCCCCAGCATTTT. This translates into CASSPMADRAQPQHF.

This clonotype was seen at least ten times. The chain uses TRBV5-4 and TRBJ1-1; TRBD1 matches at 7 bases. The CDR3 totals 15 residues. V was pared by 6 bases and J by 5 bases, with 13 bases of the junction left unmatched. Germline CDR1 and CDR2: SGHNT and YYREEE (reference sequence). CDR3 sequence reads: CASTDAKQGPTEAFF. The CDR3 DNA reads TGTGCCAGCACCGACGCAAAACAGGGGCCTACTGAAGCTTTCTTT.